Listed here are 25 T cell receptor beta chains from one sample, sequenced in a study of control samples from healthy donors and cancer patients. Assay used: immunoSEQ multiplex PCR; TCRdb lists only in-frame clones, some missing. The data show more than 60,000 clones, around 89% seen once. The specimen sequenced was PBMCs. These receptors all come from a man in his sixties with colorectal cancer.

The V gene is TRBV24-1, the J gene TRBJ1-5, with 10 bases fitting TRBD1. Germline assignment: CDR1 KGHDR and CDR2 SFDVKD. V dropped 3 bases and J dropped 5; count of bases not matched to a gene: 6. CDR3 size: 16 residues. CDR3 nucleotide sequence: TGTGCCACCAGTGATACAAGGACAGGGGGGGATCAGCCCCAGCATTTT. Translating it yields CATSDTRTGGDQPQHF.

This clone was seen only once. The rearrangement joins TRBV27 to TRBJ1-2; tentatively, D is TRBD1 (6 bases). The CDR3 is made up of 11 amino acids. Germline V gives CDR1 MNHEY, CDR2 SMNVEV (reference sequence). The V end was cut by 5 bases, the J end by 7 bases, with 8 bases between. CDR3 sequence: CASSQGFGYTF. In nucleotides, the CDR3 is TGTGCCAGCAGTCAGGGGTTTGGCTACACCTTC.

The chain couples TRBV5-4 to TRBJ1-1, with TRBD1 matching 7 bases. Germline CDR1 SGHNT, CDR2 YYREEE (reference sequence). Trimming took 4 bases from V and 6 from J; bases not matched to a gene: 6. The CDR3 length is 13 residues. CDR3 nucleotides: TGTGCCAGCAGCCCCGGGACAGACCCTGAAGCTTTCTTT. Protein sequence: CASSPGTDPEAFF.

The chain uses TRBV24-1 and TRBJ1-2; D is unresolved. Trimming cost V 2 bases and J 7 bases, with 10 bases left between them. Germline V gives CDR1 KGHDR, CDR2 SFDVKD. The CDR3 is 13 residues long. The CDR3 DNA reads as TGTGCCACCAGTGATTCCATGGTTGGTGGCTACACCTTC. Protein: CATSDSMVGGYTF.

There are a few counts of this clone. The chain links TRBV7-2 to TRBJ2-5; D is unresolved. The germline V gene encodes CDR1 SGHTA and CDR2 FQGNSA. The CDR3 extends over 15 amino acids. V dropped 1 base and J dropped 5 bases, with 14 bases sitting between them. For the CDR3, the DNA is TGTGCCAGCAGCTTAGGTTGGCGGAGTGCCGAGACCCAGTACTTC. This gives the protein CASSLGWRSAETQYF.

This clone was seen only a few times. In nucleotides, the CDR3 is TGTGCCAGCAGCCTGCAGGCAGGGGGGACTGAAGCTTTCTTT. Translated, it gives CASSLQAGGTEAFF. The chain employs TRBV6-5 and TRBJ1-1, with 7 bases identical to TRBD1. Looked up from germline, CDR1 is MNHEY and CDR2 is SVGAGI. V was pared by 6 bases and J by 5 bases, with 9 bases of the junction left unmatched. The CDR3 is made up of 14 amino acids.

The rearrangement links TRBV6-4 to TRBJ1-4; D is possibly TRBD1 (6 bases). From germline, CDR1 is MRHNA and CDR2 SNTAGT. The CDR3 length is 14 residues. Trimming cost V 8 bases and J 3 bases, with 13 bases left between them. The CDR3 region has the DNA TGTGCCAGCCCTCCTAAGGGGGCTAATGAAAAACTGTTTTTT. This codes for CASPPKGANEKLFF.

This clone turned up a few times. The chain couples TRBV3-1 (or the pseudogene TRBV3-2) to TRBJ2-7; D gene ambiguous. Germline CDR1 reads LGHDT; CDR2 reads YNNKEL (reference sequence). The CDR3 runs 11 residues. V lost 1 base and J lost 5, with 3 bases in between. The DNA for the CDR3 is TGTGCCAGCAGCCAAGGTAACGAGCAGTACTTC. It codes for CASSQGNEQYF.

Turning to this clone: The same CDR3 is also encoded by other DNA sequences in this sample. This rearrangement joins TRBV6-5 to TRBJ2-5, with 10 bases identical to TRBD1. Germline CDR1 is MNHEY and CDR2 is SVGAGI. Trimming took 6 bases from V and 5 from J; bases not matched to a gene: 6. The CDR3 runs 14 residues. The CDR3 nucleotides read TGTGCCAGCAGCCCCGGACAGGGGGGGGAGACCCAGTACTTC. It yields the protein CASSPGQGGETQYF.

The genes are TRBV2 and TRBJ1-2; the match to TRBD1 covers 8 bases. The CDR3 has 13 amino acids. The germline V gene encodes CDR1 SNHLY and CDR2 FYNNEI. V was clipped by 9 bases and J by 5 bases; unmatched bases: 8. DNA of the CDR3: TGTGCCAGGCCGGGACAGGAGACTTATGGCTACACCTTC. Amino acid sequence: CARPGQETYGYTF.

The chain carries TRBV29-1 and TRBJ2-4, with 8 bases that match TRBD2. J gave up 0 bases and V 4 bases, and 8 bases lay outside the gene matches. This CDR3 comprises 16 residues. Per the germline V gene, CDR1 is SQVTM and CDR2 is ANQGSEA. The CDR3 loop is CSVAAGVGAAKNIQYF. For the CDR3, the DNA is TGCAGCGTTGCAGCGGGGGTAGGGGCAGCCAAAAACATTCAGTACTTC.

The chain employs TRBV28 and TRBJ2-3; D uncertain. This CDR3 region has 12 residues. Between the trimmed V and J ends, which lost 5 bases and 13 bases, there was a span of 16 bases. From germline, CDR1 is MDHEN and CDR2 SYDVKM. The CDR3 loop is CASSVQRAPEYF. For the CDR3, the DNA is TGTGCCAGCAGTGTTCAAAGGGCACCGGAGTATTTT.

The chain links TRBV19 to TRBJ2-6; no firm D call. V shed 3 bases and J shed 1 base, with 10 bases lying between them. Germline CDR1 reads LNHDA; CDR2 reads SQIVND (reference sequence). CDR3 length equals 16 residues. CDR3 region: CASSMGTPSGANVLTF. CDR3 coding DNA: TGTGCCAGTAGTATGGGCACCCCGTCTGGGGCCAACGTCCTGACTTTC.

J is TRBJ1-1 and V is TRBV3-1 (or the pseudogene TRBV3-2); a weak D match, TRBD1 (6 bases). From germline, CDR1 is LGHDT and CDR2 YNNKEL (reference sequence). This CDR3 has 17 residues. V was clipped by 2 bases and J by 5 bases, with 21 bases between them. This chain's CDR3 is CASSQPPQTGSGTEAFF. CDR3 in DNA: TGTGCCAGCAGCCAACCACCTCAAACAGGGTCGGGGACTGAAGCTTTCTTT.

This clone was seen a single time. V and J are TRBV27 and TRBJ2-5; TRBD1 matches at 10 bases. The length of the CDR3 is 15 residues. CDR1 and CDR2 (germline): MNHEY, SMNVEV (reference sequence). V shed 6 bases, J shed 4 bases, and the junction held 8 bases outside the gene matches. CDR3 sequence: CASSLDRGFGETQYF. DNA for the CDR3: TGTGCCAGCAGCCTGGACAGGGGGTTTGGAGAGACCCAGTACTTC.

The CDR3, as DNA: TGTGCCAGCAGCCCTGGACAGGCGAGGAGCTCCTACGAGCAGTACTTC. Its protein is CASSPGQARSSYEQYF. V gene TRBV5-4 combines with J gene TRBJ2-7; 7 bases line up with TRBD1. After removal of 4 bases from V and 0 bases from J, the junction contained 10 bases not matched to a gene. CDR1 is SGHNT and CDR2 is YYREEE in the germline V gene (reference sequence). The CDR3 contains 16 residues.

On this clone: Distinct nucleotide sequences in the sample also encode this CDR3. The V call is TRBV19, the J call TRBJ2-2; tentatively, D is TRBD1 (5 bases). V shed 5 bases and J shed 1 base, with 11 bases lying between them. Germline V CDR1 and CDR2: LNHDA, SQIVND (reference sequence). This CDR3 has 15 residues. CDR3 in DNA: TGTGCCAGTAGTTCCGGAACAGGGAACACCGGGGAGCTGTTTTTT. Protein sequence: CASSSGTGNTGELFF.

Concerning this clone: Different DNA sequences within this sample yield the same CDR3. The chain has TRBV12-3 or TRBV12-4 and TRBJ1-2; D is uncertain. This CDR3 has 13 amino acids. Trimming took off 3 bases at V and 2 bases at J, with 7 bases between the two ends. The CDR3 protein is CASSLGGNYGYTF. The CDR3 nucleotides read TGTGCCAGCAGTTTGGGCGGGAACTATGGCTACACCTTC.

J is TRBJ1-3 and V is TRBV19; D call uncertain. The CDR3 totals 13 residues. Trimming cost V 5 bases and J 1 base, with 6 bases left between them. Germline CDR1 reads LNHDA; CDR2 reads SQIVND (reference sequence). CDR3 coding DNA: TGTGCCAGTAGTGAGTCGTCTGGAAACACCATATATTTT. Its protein product is CASSESSGNTIYF.

Only one count was recorded for this clone. This chain uses TRBV7-9 with TRBJ2-5; 9 bases fit TRBD2. This CDR3 has 14 amino acids. V shed 4 bases and J 6 bases; nucleotides not matched to a gene: 6. CDR1 is SEHNR and CDR2 is FQNEAQ in the germline V gene (reference sequence). The CDR3 sequence: CASSSRTSAQTQYF. The CDR3 DNA reads TGTGCCAGCAGCTCCAGGACTAGCGCGCAGACCCAGTACTTC.

The J gene is TRBJ1-2, the V gene TRBV7-9; possibly TRBD1 for D (5 bases). The V gene's germline CDR1 is SEHNR and CDR2 FQNEAQ (reference sequence). Trimming pared 5 bases from V and 8 bases from J, leaving 15 bases between. The CDR3 is made up of 13 amino acids. Here the CDR3 reads CASSPNDSEGYTF. CDR3 DNA: TGTGCCAGCAGCCCGAACGACAGTGAAGGCTACACCTTC.

CDR3 in amino acids: CASSYSSGGRGQYF. DNA for the CDR3: TGTGCCAGCAGTTACTCGTCAGGAGGCCGGGGGCAGTATTTT. This chain links TRBV6-2 or TRBV6-3 with TRBJ2-3; D possibly corresponds to TRBD2 (5 bases). Deletions cut 0 bases from V and 11 bases from J, with 15 bases between. The CDR3 is 14 amino acids. The germline V gene has CDR1 MNHEY and CDR2 SVGEGT.

This chain connects TRBV4-1 to TRBJ2-1, with D possibly being TRBD1 (5 bases). This CDR3 is 14 amino acids long. Trimming stripped 0 bases from V and 13 bases from J, with 16 bases between. Per the germline V gene, CDR1 is MGHRA and CDR2 is YSYEKL. CDR3 region: CASSQDSGRDIQFF. CDR3 nucleotides: TGCGCCAGCAGCCAAGATTCAGGCAGGGATATTCAGTTCTTC.

The V and J genes are TRBV28 and TRBJ1-6; TRBD1 agrees at 10 bases. CDR1 is MDHEN and CDR2 is SYDVKM in the germline V gene. Germline trimming cut 3 bases from V and 10 bases from J; bases unmatched to any gene: 3. This CDR3 region has 14 residues. CDR3 nucleotide sequence: TGTGCCAGCAGTTTTCGGGACAGGGGCTCACCCCTCCACTTT. This gives the protein CASSFRDRGSPLHF. Combining the CDR3 with reference TRBV28 and TRBJ1-6 gives the whole variable domain DVKVTQSSRYLVKRTGEKVFLECVQDMDHENMFWYRQDPGLGLRLIYFSYDVKMKEKGDIPEGYSVSREKKERFSLILESASTNQTSMYLCASSFRDRGSPLHFGNGTRLTVT.

There are a few counts of this clone. The chain uses TRBV6-5 and TRBJ2-3; TRBD2 aligns across 10 bases. J gave up 1 base and V 7 bases, and 5 bases lay outside the gene matches. The CDR3 extends over 15 amino acids. CDR1 and CDR2 (germline): MNHEY, SVGAGI. This chain's CDR3 is CASNLSGGGTDTQYF. DNA of the CDR3: TGTGCCAGCAACTTGAGCGGGGGGGGCACAGATACGCAGTATTTT.